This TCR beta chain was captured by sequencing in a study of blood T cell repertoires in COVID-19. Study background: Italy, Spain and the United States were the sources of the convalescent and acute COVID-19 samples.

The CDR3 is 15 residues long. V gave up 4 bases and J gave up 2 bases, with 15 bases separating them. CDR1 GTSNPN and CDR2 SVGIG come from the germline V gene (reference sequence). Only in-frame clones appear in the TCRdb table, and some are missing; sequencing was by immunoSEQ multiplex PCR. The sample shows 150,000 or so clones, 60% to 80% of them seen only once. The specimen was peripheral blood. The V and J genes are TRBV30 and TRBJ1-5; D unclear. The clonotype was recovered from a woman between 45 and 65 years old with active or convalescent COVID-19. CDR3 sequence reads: CAWNSGVEGNQPQHF. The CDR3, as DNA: TGTGCCTGGAACTCCGGGGTCGAGGGCAATCAGCCCCAGCATTTT.